The 25 T cell receptor beta chains listed next were all sequenced from one sample in a study of Tregs in tolerant kidney transplant recipients. The table came from immunoSEQ multiplex PCR; TCRdb's copy has only in-frame clones and leaves some out. The sample contains tens of thousands of clones, over 80% of which appear only once. Sequencing was done on a sample of CD4+ T cells from blood. These receptors were taken from a human donor in good health.

V usage is TRBV29-1 and J usage is TRBJ1-2, with 7 positions matching TRBD1. Germline CDR1 reads SQVTM; CDR2 reads ANQGSEA. The CDR3 is 15 amino acids. V shed 7 bases, J shed 4 bases, and the junction held 15 bases outside the gene matches. DNA for the CDR3: TGCAGCGCCTACGCGCCGGGACAGAGTTCCTATGGCTACACCTTC. Protein: CSAYAPGQSSYGYTF.

The rearrangement joins TRBV30 to TRBJ1-6; D might be TRBD1 (6 bases). Germline CDR1 reads GTSNPN; CDR2 reads SVGIG (reference sequence). Trimming cost V 0 bases and J 7 bases, with 16 bases left between them. The CDR3 has 16 residues. CDR3 sequence: CAWSVFQGTVNSPLHF. In nucleotides, the CDR3 is TGTGCCTGGAGTGTATTTCAGGGGACGGTAAATTCACCCCTCCACTTT.

The genes are TRBV5-1 and TRBJ2-4; D ambiguous. CDR1 and CDR2 (germline): SGHRS, YFSETQ. Trimming removed 1 base at V and 0 bases at J, with 11 bases between. This CDR3 contains 16 residues. The CDR3 DNA is TGCGCCAGCAGCTTGCACACAGATGTAGCCAAAAACATTCAGTACTTC. Amino acid sequence: CASSLHTDVAKNIQYF.

V gene TRBV11-3 combines with J gene TRBJ2-1; D is ambiguous. The germline gives CDR1 SGHNT, CDR2 YENEEA. V lost 1 base and J 1 base, leaving 8 bases between the germline ends. This CDR3 is 15 amino acids long. The CDR3 DNA is TGTGCCAGCAGCTTAGTCGAGTTATCCTACAATGAGCAGTTCTTC. Translating it yields CASSLVELSYNEQFF.

The chain has TRBV27 and TRBJ2-3; TRBD2 matches 10 bases. V lost 5 bases to trimming and J lost 6 bases; unmatched junction nucleotides: 5. This CDR3 region has 14 residues. Germline values: CDR1 MNHEY, CDR2 SMNVEV (reference sequence). The CDR3 loop is CASSTGLALDTQYF. Here the CDR3 DNA reads TGTGCCAGCAGTACGGGACTAGCGCTGGATACGCAGTATTTT.

The chain carries TRBV28 and TRBJ1-5, with a tentative D call TRBD1 (5 bases). The CDR3 has 15 amino acids. Trimming pared 5 bases from V and 4 bases from J, leaving 15 bases between. CDR1 and CDR2 from the germline V gene are MDHEN and SYDVKM. The CDR3 DNA reads as TGTGCCAGCAGTAAGGCCCCGGGGGGGAATCAGCCCCAGCATTTT. Translated: CASSKAPGGNQPQHF.

DNA of the CDR3: TGTGCCAGCAGTTTAGCCGGTAGCTCCTACAATGAGCAGTTCTTC. Its translation is CASSLAGSSYNEQFF. The genes are TRBV28 and TRBJ2-1; D gene uncertain. The germline CDR1 and CDR2 sequences are MDHEN and SYDVKM. The CDR3 loop spans 15 amino acids. V lost 2 bases and J lost 0, with 8 bases in between.

V usage is TRBV7-3 and J usage is TRBJ2-7; D unclear. Germline CDR1 is SGHTA and CDR2 is FQGTGA. Trimming stripped 5 bases from V and 3 bases from J, with 14 bases between. The CDR3 contains 14 residues. The CDR3, as DNA: TGTGCCAGCAGCCCCGATTCAGCGAACTACGAGCAGTACTTC. Encoded protein: CASSPDSANYEQYF.

The V and J genes are TRBV19 and TRBJ2-7, with 14 bases identical to TRBD2. Germline trimming cut 3 bases from V and 3 bases from J; bases unmatched to any gene: 7. The CDR3 length is 17 residues. CDR1 is LNHDA, CDR2 SQIVND, per germline (reference sequence). The CDR3 nucleotides read TGTGCCAGTAGTATGACTAGCGGGGGGGCCCAGCTCTACGAGCAGTACTTC. This translates into CASSMTSGGAQLYEQYF.

This clone came up a few times. The chain joins TRBV21-1 to TRBJ2-7; no check of the table's D call, TRBD2, against the DNA was made. TRBV21-1 is marked as a pseudogene. This CDR3 is built from 18 residues. Written as DNA, the CDR3 is TGTGCCAGCAGCTATCGAAAGGAATCTAGCGGGCGCTCCTACGAGCAGTACTTC. It specifies CASSYRKESSGRSYEQYF.

This chain uses TRBV4-2 with TRBJ1-2; D is undetermined. Germline loops: CDR1 LGHNA, CDR2 YNFKEQ. Trimming shortened V by 0 bases and J by 5 bases, and 13 bases separated the two germline ends. The CDR3 has 15 residues. The CDR3 is CASSQEPTIGYGYTF. CDR3 nucleotides: TGTGCCAGCAGCCAAGAGCCGACCATAGGGTATGGCTACACCTTC.

This clone was observed a handful of times. The chain links TRBV11-3 to TRBJ1-3; 10 bases agree with TRBD1. The CDR3 consists of 13 residues. Germline assignment: CDR1 SGHNT and CDR2 YENEEA. V dropped 3 bases and J dropped 8; count of bases not matched to a gene: 1. CDR3 in DNA: TGTGCCAGCAGCTTGGGACAGGGGTACACCATATATTTT. Its translation is CASSLGQGYTIYF. The complete variable domain, with remaining parts taken from reference TRBV11-3 and TRBJ1-3, reads EAGVVQSPRYKIIEKKQPVAFWCNPISGHNTLYWYLQNLGQGPELLIRYENEEAVDDSQLPKDRFSAERLKGVDSTLKIQPAELGDSAVYLCASSLGQGYTIYFGEGSWLTVV.

The chain uses TRBV4-2 and TRBJ1-1; D not certain. Germline V gene data show CDR1 as LGHNA and CDR2 as YNFKEQ. The CDR3 consists of 17 residues. Trimming stripped 0 bases from V and 2 bases from J, with 16 bases between. For the CDR3, the DNA is TGTGCCAGCAGCCAAGAAACCCAAAGACGGATAAACACTGAAGCTTTCTTT. It encodes CASSQETQRRINTEAFF.

CDR3 in amino acids: CASSYQGLNQPQHF. As DNA, the CDR3 is TGTGCCAGCAGTTATCAGGGGCTAAATCAGCCCCAGCATTTT. This chain uses TRBV6-5 with TRBJ1-5; D is possibly TRBD1 (6 bases). The length of the CDR3 is 14 residues. V was clipped by 3 bases and J by 4 bases, with 10 bases between them. Germline V CDR1 and CDR2: MNHEY, SVGAGI.

V and J are TRBV18 and TRBJ2-1; tentative D call: TRBD2 (6 bases). Trimming removed 3 bases from V and 0 bases from J, with 21 bases in between. Germline CDR1 KGHSH, CDR2 LQKENI. This CDR3 has 19 amino acids. CDR3 region: CASSPLGVGRRSSYNEQFF. Written as DNA, the CDR3 is TGTGCCAGCTCACCCCTCGGGGTGGGGAGGCGGAGCTCCTACAATGAGCAGTTCTTC.

For this clone: This CDR3 is also generated by other DNA sequences in the sample. V gene TRBV2 combines with J gene TRBJ2-3; D unresolved. Germline lookup yields CDR1 SNHLY and CDR2 FYNNEI. The CDR3 is made up of 11 amino acids. The V gene lost 6 bases and the J gene lost 2 bases, with 3 bases spanning the gap. The CDR3 protein is CASSYTDTQYF. For the CDR3, the DNA is TGTGCCAGCAGCTACACAGATACGCAGTATTTT.

This clone is a singleton in its sample. The V and J genes are TRBV5-5 and TRBJ2-2; 7 bases are shared with TRBD2. Trimming cost V 0 bases and J 3 bases; bases outside gene matches: 8. CDR3 length: 17 amino acids. Germline CDR1 SGHKS, CDR2 YYEKEE (reference sequence). The CDR3, as DNA: TGTGCCAGCAGCTTGGGGTCGATAGCGGGCGACACCGGGGAGCTGTTTTTT. Protein sequence: CASSLGSIAGDTGELFF. Based on the CDR3 plus reference TRBV5-5 and TRBJ2-2, the full variable domain is DAGVTQSPTHLIKTRGQQVTLRCSPISGHKSVSWYQQVLGQGPQFIFQYYEKEERGRGNFPDRFSARQFPNYSSELNVNALLLGDSALYLCASSLGSIAGDTGELFFGEGSRLTVL.

Only one count was recorded for this clone. V gene TRBV7-2 combines with J gene TRBJ1-2; D is uncertain. The CDR3 runs to 14 residues. From germline, CDR1 is SGHTA and CDR2 FQGNSA. V dropped 1 base and J dropped 1 base, with 7 bases sitting between them. CDR3 nucleotide sequence: TGTGCCAGCAGCTTAGTTAGCATTAACTATGGCTACACCTTC. Its protein product is CASSLVSINYGYTF. The whole variable domain, remainder taken from reference TRBV7-2 and TRBJ1-2, is GAGVSQSPSNKVTEKGKDVELRCDPISGHTALYWYRQSLGQGLEFLIYFQGNSAPDKSGLPSDRFSAERTGGSVSTLTIQRTQQEDSAVYLCASSLVSINYGYTFGSGTRLTVV.

The table lists this clone with a count of one. The chain employs TRBV4-2 and TRBJ2-1, with 13 bases lining up with TRBD2. V shed 1 base and J 4 bases; nucleotides not matched to a gene: 4. Germline V gene data show CDR1 as LGHNA and CDR2 as YNFKEQ. The CDR3 loop spans 17 amino acids. Here the CDR3 DNA reads TGTGCCAGCAGCCAAGGACTAGCGGGAGGCCGGTACAATGAGCAGTTCTTC. Protein: CASSQGLAGGRYNEQFF.

The rearrangement uses TRBV7-2 and TRBJ2-3, with TRBD1 as a possible D gene (6 bases). This CDR3 contains 17 residues. Germline CDR1 and CDR2: SGHTA and FQGNSA. Trimming took off 3 bases at V and 2 bases at J, with 18 bases between the two ends. CDR3 in DNA: TGTGCCAGCAGCTTTCCGGCTAACAGGGCTCCCACAGATACGCAGTATTTT. The encoded protein is CASSFPANRAPTDTQYF.

J is TRBJ2-5 and V is TRBV4-1; TRBD2 matches 7 bases. CDR1 is MGHRA, CDR2 YSYEKL, per germline. The CDR3 extends over 13 amino acids. The V segment lost 4 bases and the J segment 4 bases; nucleotides outside the gene matches: 3. Here the CDR3 reads CASSRGGGETQYF. The DNA of the CDR3 is TGCGCCAGCAGCCGGGGCGGGGGAGAGACCCAGTACTTC.

J is TRBJ1-2 and V is TRBV27; the D is unclear. Germline V gene sequence: CDR1 MNHEY, CDR2 SMNVEV (reference sequence). Trimming left V 2 bases short and J 4 bases short, with 5 bases between. The CDR3 covers 12 residues. DNA for the CDR3: TGTGCCAGCAGTTTACGTCCCTATGGCTACACCTTC. Protein product: CASSLRPYGYTF.

J is TRBJ2-7 and V is TRBV6-1, with D hard to call. Germline values: CDR1 MNHNS, CDR2 SASEGT. V lost 6 bases and J lost 9, with 12 bases in between. The length of the CDR3 is 11 residues. The CDR3 sequence: CASRDRVGQYF. The CDR3 coding sequence is TGTGCCAGCAGGGATAGGGTCGGGCAGTACTTC.

The chain employs TRBV4-3 and TRBJ2-3; D not certain. V was pared by 0 bases and J by 2 bases, with 9 bases between. This CDR3 contains 15 residues. The germline CDR1 and CDR2 sequences are LGHNA and YSLEER. The chain's CDR3 is CASSQDGYNTDTQYF. For the CDR3, the DNA is TGCGCCAGCAGCCAAGATGGGTATAACACAGATACGCAGTATTTT.

The genes are TRBV19 and TRBJ1-5, with no clear D. Trimming left V 4 bases short and J 2 bases short, with 9 bases between. The germline V gene has CDR1 LNHDA and CDR2 SQIVND (reference sequence). This CDR3 has 14 residues. This CDR3 reads CASSREGGNQPQHF. The CDR3 nucleotides read TGTGCCAGTAGTAGGGAGGGAGGCAATCAGCCCCAGCATTTT.